This T cell receptor beta chain was profiled in a study of spatial heterogeneity in lung cancer. Study-wide background: The donor population consisted of over 55 patients with untreated, early-stage non-small cell lung cancer. The average count in raw reads for each unique TCR and UMI combination exceeded 9.5 appearances. The study's findings and limits: Ubiquitous expanded tumor TCRs were observed in blood more at resection than follow-up.

Germline V CDR1 and CDR2: MDHEN, SYDVKM. The CDR3 has 13 amino acids. With 4 bases removed from V and 7 bases from J, the gap between germline ends came to 14 bases. Time point given: blood at routine non-recurrence follow-up after resection. This clonotype was found many times. Its target is unknown. Each TCR cDNA molecule bore a unique molecular identifier. Each CDR3 protein is one row after TCRdb ran MiXCR on the 5' RACE reads. The sample yields 25,000 to 35,000 distinct CDR3 sequences, under 11% seen once. This specimen consisted of PBMCs, obtained at follow-up. This receptor was obtained from a female donor with early-stage non-small cell lung cancer. The chain carries TRBV28 and TRBJ2-7; perhaps D is TRBD1 or TRBD2 (5 bases each). The CDR3 loop reads CASSSRGSGEQYF. The CDR3, as DNA: TGTGCCAGCAGTTCCCGGGGCTCGGGGGAGCAGTACTTC.